In its sample, the clone carrying this TCR beta chain is medium-sized (0.01 to 0.1%). As yet, its antigen is unknown. These data originate in a study of HIV-infected patients and healthy controls. General study points: HIV-infected patients shared fewer CDR3 sequences between individuals than healthy controls.

The CDR3 length is 14 residues. The germline gives CDR1 MNHNS, CDR2 SASEGT. Trimming took off 3 bases at V and 11 bases at J, with 16 bases between the two ends. No cell fractionation was done, so the repertoire covers all unsorted peripheral blood T cells. Alpha and beta constant-region primers primed reverse transcription of about 500 ng RNA. Alpha and beta chain libraries were made separately by chain-specific third strand synthesis with multiplexing indices. Each cDNA molecule was barcoded, and a single primer pair amplified each chain. One entry per CDR3 protein, called by TCRdb with MiXCR from the 5' RACE reads. The profile shows about 9,300 distinct CDR3 sequences, about 5.8% of them singletons.

The V gene is TRBV6-1, the J gene TRBJ1-4, with D tentatively TRBD1 (6 bases). Sequencing was done on a sample of blood. This sequence originates from an adult in good health. The CDR3 sequence is CASSDPEGGGKLFF. The CDR3 bases are TGTGCCAGCAGTGATCCGGAGGGGGGTGGTAAACTGTTTTTT.